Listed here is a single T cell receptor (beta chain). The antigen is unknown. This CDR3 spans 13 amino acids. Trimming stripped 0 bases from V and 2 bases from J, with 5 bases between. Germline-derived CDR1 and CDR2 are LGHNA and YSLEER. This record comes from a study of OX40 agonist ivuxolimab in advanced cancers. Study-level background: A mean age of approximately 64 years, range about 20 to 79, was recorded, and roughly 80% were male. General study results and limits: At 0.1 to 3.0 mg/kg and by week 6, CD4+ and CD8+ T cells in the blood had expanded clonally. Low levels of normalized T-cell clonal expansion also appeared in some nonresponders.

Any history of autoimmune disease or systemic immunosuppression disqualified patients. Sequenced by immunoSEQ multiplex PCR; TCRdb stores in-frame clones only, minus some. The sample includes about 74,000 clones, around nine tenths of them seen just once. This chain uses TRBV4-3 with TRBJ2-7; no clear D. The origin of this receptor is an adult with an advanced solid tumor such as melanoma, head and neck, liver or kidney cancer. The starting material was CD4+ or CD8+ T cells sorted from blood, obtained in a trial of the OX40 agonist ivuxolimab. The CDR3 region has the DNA TGCGCCAGCAGCCAAGAAGGAACCTACGAGCAGTACTTC. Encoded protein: CASSQEGTYEQYF.